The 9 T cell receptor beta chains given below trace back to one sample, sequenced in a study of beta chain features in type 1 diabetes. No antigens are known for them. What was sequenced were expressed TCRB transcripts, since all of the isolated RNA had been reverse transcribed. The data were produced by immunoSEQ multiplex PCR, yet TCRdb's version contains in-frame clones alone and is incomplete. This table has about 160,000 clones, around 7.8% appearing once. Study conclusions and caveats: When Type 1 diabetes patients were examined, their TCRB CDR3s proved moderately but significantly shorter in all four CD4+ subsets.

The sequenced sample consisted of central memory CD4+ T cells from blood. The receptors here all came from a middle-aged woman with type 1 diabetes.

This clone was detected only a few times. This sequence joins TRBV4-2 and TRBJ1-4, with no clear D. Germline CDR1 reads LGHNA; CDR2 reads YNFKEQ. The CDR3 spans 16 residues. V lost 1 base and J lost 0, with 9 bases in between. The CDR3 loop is CASSQGASPTNEKLFF. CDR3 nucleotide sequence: TGTGCCAGCAGCCAAGGGGCCAGCCCAACTAATGAAAAACTGTTTTTT.

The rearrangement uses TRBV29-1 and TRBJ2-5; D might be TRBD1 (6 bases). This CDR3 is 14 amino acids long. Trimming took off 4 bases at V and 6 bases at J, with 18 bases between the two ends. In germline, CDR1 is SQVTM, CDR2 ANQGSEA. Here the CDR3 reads CSVAQGTERKTQYF. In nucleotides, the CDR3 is TGCAGCGTTGCACAGGGTACCGAGAGGAAGACCCAGTACTTC.

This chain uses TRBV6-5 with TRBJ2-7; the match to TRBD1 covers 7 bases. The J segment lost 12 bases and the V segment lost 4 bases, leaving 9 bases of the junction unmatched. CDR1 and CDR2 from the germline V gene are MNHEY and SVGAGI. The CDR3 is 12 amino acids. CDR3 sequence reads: CASSSPQGGLYF. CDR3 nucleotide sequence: TGTGCCAGCAGTTCCCCGCAAGGGGGCTTGTACTTC.

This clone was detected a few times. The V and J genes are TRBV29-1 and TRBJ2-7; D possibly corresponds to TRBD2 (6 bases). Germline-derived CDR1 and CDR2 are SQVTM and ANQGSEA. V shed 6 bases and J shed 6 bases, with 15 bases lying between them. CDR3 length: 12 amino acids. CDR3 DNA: TGCAGCGTCGGACAACCGGGGGTCGAGCAGTACTTC. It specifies CSVGQPGVEQYF.

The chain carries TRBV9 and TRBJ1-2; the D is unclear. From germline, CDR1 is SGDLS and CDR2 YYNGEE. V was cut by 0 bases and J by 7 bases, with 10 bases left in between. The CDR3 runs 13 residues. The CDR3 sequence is CASSVATDAGYTF. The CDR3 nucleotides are TGTGCCAGCAGCGTAGCTACAGACGCTGGCTACACCTTC.

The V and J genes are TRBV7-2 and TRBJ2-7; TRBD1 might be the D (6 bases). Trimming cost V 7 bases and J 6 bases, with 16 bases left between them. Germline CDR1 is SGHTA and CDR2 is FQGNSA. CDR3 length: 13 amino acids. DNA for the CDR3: TGTGCCAGCACCAATGGACAGACCCTCGAGCAGTACTTC. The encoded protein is CASTNGQTLEQYF.

CDR3 loop: CASSSDRGGGYTF. DNA for the CDR3: TGTGCCAGCAGCTCCGACAGGGGTGGTGGCTACACCTTC. The V gene is TRBV11-2, the J gene TRBJ1-2; 8 bases match TRBD1. Germline V lookup: CDR1 SGHAT, CDR2 FQNNGV. The CDR3 is made up of 13 amino acids. Losses at the gene ends were 4 bases for V and 7 bases for J; bases not matched to a gene: 5. Supplemented by reference TRBV11-2 and TRBJ1-2, the full variable domain reads EAGVAQSPRYKIIEKRQSVAFWCNPISGHATLYWYQQILGQGPKLLIQFQNNGVVDDSQLPKDRFSAERLKGVDSTLKIQPAKLEDSAVYLCASSSDRGGGYTFGSGTRLTVV.

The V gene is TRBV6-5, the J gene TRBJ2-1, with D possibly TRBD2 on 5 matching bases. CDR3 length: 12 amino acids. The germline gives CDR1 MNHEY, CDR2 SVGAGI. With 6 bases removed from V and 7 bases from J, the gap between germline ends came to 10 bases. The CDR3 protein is CASSTQRNEQFF. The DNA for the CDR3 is TGTGCCAGCAGCACCCAGCGGAATGAGCAGTTCTTC.

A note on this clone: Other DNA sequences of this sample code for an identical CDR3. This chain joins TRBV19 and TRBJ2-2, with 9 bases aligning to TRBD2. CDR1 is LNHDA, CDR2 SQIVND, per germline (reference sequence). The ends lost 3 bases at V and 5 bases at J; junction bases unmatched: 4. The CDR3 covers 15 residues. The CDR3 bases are TGTGCCAGTAGTATTCCCCTAGCGGGAACCGGGGAGCTGTTTTTT. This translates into CASSIPLAGTGELFF. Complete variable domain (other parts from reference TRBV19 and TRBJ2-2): DGGITQSPKYLFRKEGQNVTLSCEQNLNHDAMYWYRQDPGQGLRLIYYSQIVNDFQKGDIAEGYSVSREKKESFPLTVTSAQKNPTAFYLCASSIPLAGTGELFFGEGSRLTVL.